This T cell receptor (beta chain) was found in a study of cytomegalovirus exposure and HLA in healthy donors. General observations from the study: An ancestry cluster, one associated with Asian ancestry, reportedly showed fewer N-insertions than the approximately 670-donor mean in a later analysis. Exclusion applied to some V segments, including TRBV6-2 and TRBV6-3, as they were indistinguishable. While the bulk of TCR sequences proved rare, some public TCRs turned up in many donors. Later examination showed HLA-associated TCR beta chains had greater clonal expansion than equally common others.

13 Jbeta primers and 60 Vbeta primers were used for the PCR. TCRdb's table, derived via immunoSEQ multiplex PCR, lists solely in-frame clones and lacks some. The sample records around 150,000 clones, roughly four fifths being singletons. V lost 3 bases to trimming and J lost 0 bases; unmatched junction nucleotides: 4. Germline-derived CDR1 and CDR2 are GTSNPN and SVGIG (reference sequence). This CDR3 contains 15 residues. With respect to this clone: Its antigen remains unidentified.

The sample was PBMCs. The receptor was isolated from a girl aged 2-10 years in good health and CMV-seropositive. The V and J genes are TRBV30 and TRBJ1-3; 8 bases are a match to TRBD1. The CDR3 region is CAWSRQGNSGNTIYF. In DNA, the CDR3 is TGTGCCTGGAGCAGACAGGGGAACTCTGGAAACACCATATATTTT.